This T cell receptor beta chain emerged from a study of chemoradiotherapy in HPV16-positive cancers. CDR1 is SGHRS, CDR2 YFSETQ, per germline. This CDR3 is 17 amino acids long. Deletions cut 0 bases from V and 1 base from J, with 16 bases between. The method was immunoSEQ multiplex PCR; TCRdb's version includes in-frame clones alone and lacks a portion of them. This table has about 7,800 clones, around 62% appearing once. The material was obtained from a patient who underwent chemoradiotherapy. This receptor was obtained from a human donor with HPV-associated anogenital cancer. The J gene is TRBJ1-1, the V gene TRBV5-1; weak D call: TRBD1 (6 bases). CDR3 sequence: CASSLGAAGGANTEAFF. The CDR3 nucleotides are TGCGCCAGCAGCTTGGGGGCGGCGGGGGGCGCGAACACTGAAGCTTTCTTT.